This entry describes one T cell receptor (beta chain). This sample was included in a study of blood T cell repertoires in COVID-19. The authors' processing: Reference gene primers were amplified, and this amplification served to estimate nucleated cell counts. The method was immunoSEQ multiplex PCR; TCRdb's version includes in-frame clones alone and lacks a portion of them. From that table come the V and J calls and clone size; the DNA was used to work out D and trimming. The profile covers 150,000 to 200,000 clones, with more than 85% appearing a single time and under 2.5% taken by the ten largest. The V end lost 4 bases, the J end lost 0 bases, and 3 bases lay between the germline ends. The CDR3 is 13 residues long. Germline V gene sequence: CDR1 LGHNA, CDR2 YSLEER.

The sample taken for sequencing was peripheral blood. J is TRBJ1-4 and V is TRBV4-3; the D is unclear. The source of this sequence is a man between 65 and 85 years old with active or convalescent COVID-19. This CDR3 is CASSRTTNEKLFF. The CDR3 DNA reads TGCGCCAGCAGCCGTACAACTAATGAAAAACTGTTTTTT.